These 13 T cell receptor beta chains were all obtained from the same sample, sequenced in a study of beta chain features in type 1 diabetes. The sequenced template was cDNA made from the entire isolated RNA. The repertoire was sequenced with immunoSEQ multiplex PCR; TCRdb's copy has only in-frame clones and lacks some. The table records 900,000 or so clones, roughly 16% of them present only once. Specimen: naive CD4+ T cells from blood. Source of these receptors: a woman younger than 35 in good health.

This clone came up once. The rearrangement uses TRBV27 and TRBJ2-7; either TRBD1 or TRBD2 may fit D (5 bases each). From germline, CDR1 is MNHEY and CDR2 SMNVEV (reference sequence). V was pared by 4 bases and J by 1 base, with 11 bases between. The CDR3 has 14 amino acids. CDR3 in DNA: TGTGCCAGCAGTTCCAGGGCGGGTTCCTACGAGCAGTACTTC. Protein sequence: CASSSRAGSYEQYF.

This clone was found a few times. The rearrangement links TRBV7-2 to TRBJ2-7, with D perhaps matching TRBD2 (5 bases). Germline V gives CDR1 SGHTA, CDR2 FQGNSA. The V gene lost 5 bases and the J gene lost 7 bases, with 15 bases spanning the gap. The CDR3 spans 13 residues. The DNA for the CDR3 is TGTGCCAGCAGCCCCCGCCGAGGAGGAGAGCAGTACTTC. It is translated as CASSPRRGGEQYF. Using reference TRBV7-2 and TRBJ2-7 for the parts outside the CDR3, the full variable domain is GAGVSQSPSNKVTEKGKDVELRCDPISGHTALYWYRQSLGQGLEFLIYFQGNSAPDKSGLPSDRFSAERTGGSVSTLTIQRTQQEDSAVYLCASSPRRGGEQYFGPGTRLTVT.

The chain's CDR3 is CASSFGTGITGELFF. The CDR3 DNA sequence: TGTGCCAGCAGCTTCGGGACAGGAATCACCGGGGAGCTGTTTTTT. This chain uses TRBV7-2 with TRBJ2-2; 8 positions match TRBD1. Looked up from germline, CDR1 is SGHTA and CDR2 is FQGNSA. The CDR3 contains 15 residues. With 3 bases clipped from V and 4 bases from J, the junction kept 4 bases outside the gene matches. The full variable domain, rest sourced from reference TRBV7-2 and TRBJ2-2, is GAGVSQSPSNKVTEKGKDVELRCDPISGHTALYWYRQSLGQGLEFLIYFQGNSAPDKSGLPSDRFSAERTGGSVSTLTIQRTQQEDSAVYLCASSFGTGITGELFFGEGSRLTVL.

V gene TRBV9 combines with J gene TRBJ2-1, with D perhaps TRBD1 (6 bases). Germline V CDR1 and CDR2: SGDLS, YYNGEE. The V and J ends lost 0 bases and 3 bases respectively, with 13 bases between them. The CDR3 is 16 residues long. DNA of the CDR3: TGTGCCAGCAGCGTAGGGTGGACAGATAACTACAATGAGCAGTTCTTC. Encoded protein: CASSVGWTDNYNEQFF.

This clone was recorded a few times. The V call is TRBV7-8, the J call TRBJ2-3; D might be TRBD2 (7 bases). The germline V and J ends were trimmed by 5 bases and 8 bases, with 20 bases remaining between them. The V gene's germline CDR1 is SGHVS and CDR2 FQNEAQ. This CDR3 comprises 15 residues. CDR3 DNA: TGTGCCAGCAGCCACGGGGGGCGGCTTGTCGGTACGCAGTATTTT. Translating gives CASSHGGRLVGTQYF.

The V and J genes are TRBV7-9 and TRBJ1-4; possibly TRBD1 for D (5 bases). CDR1 and CDR2 from the germline V gene are SEHNR and FQNEAQ (reference sequence). V lost 11 bases, J lost 3 bases, and 13 bases lay in between. There are 13 residues in the CDR3. The CDR3 sequence is CAGAPGPNEKLFF. Written as DNA, the CDR3 is TGTGCCGGAGCACCGGGACCTAATGAAAAACTGTTTTTT.

This clone has just a few counts. The CDR3 protein is CASSIRRANSQPQHF. For the CDR3, the DNA is TGTGCCAGTAGTATCCGTAGGGCAAACTCTCAGCCCCAGCATTTT. The J gene is TRBJ1-5, the V gene TRBV19; D is unclear. From germline, CDR1 is LNHDA and CDR2 SQIVND (reference sequence). Trimming removed 3 bases at V and 6 bases at J, with 15 bases between. This CDR3 contains 15 residues.

This clone has only a few counts. V is TRBV5-4 and J is TRBJ2-2; D may be TRBD2 (7 bases). Germline loops: CDR1 SGHNT, CDR2 YYREEE (reference sequence). The CDR3 has 17 residues. Trimming removed 4 bases from V and 4 bases from J, with 20 bases in between. The CDR3 loop reads CASSQKGGVGPTGELFF. The CDR3 DNA reads TGTGCCAGCAGCCAGAAAGGGGGGGTGGGCCCCACCGGGGAGCTGTTTTTT.

Concerning this clone itself: One end of the junction is discordant with germline, which a read error may explain. The V gene is TRBV29-1, the J gene TRBJ2-3; 12 bases align to TRBD2. The CDR3 extends over 12 amino acids. Germline V gene sequence: CDR1 SQVTM, CDR2 ANQGSEA. CDR3 DNA sequence: TGTAGCTCGACTAGCGGGAGTGATACGCAGTATTTT. This sequence encodes CSSTSGSDTQYF.

This clone was seen a handful of times. Other DNA sequences from this sample encode an identical CDR3 as well. This chain links TRBV18 with TRBJ2-6; D is unresolved. Trimming took 6 bases from V and 0 from J, leaving 6 bases between them. The CDR3 loop spans 14 amino acids. Germline lookup yields CDR1 KGHSH and CDR2 LQKENI. The CDR3 DNA reads TGTGCCAGCTCGCCTTCCTCTGGGGCCAACGTCCTGACTTTC. It codes for CASSPSSGANVLTF.

The CDR3, as DNA: TGTGCCAGCAGCCCGGGCCACGAGCAGTACTTC. It translates to CASSPGHEQYF. The chain is built from TRBV11-2 and TRBJ2-5; no clear D gene. The last part of the DNA fits TRBJ2-7 better; the J call may be wrong. Germline V gene lookup returns CDR1 SGHAT and CDR2 FQNNGV. This CDR3 has 11 residues.

The J gene is TRBJ2-5, the V gene TRBV9; no reliable D call. With the DNA end fitting TRBJ2-7 better, the J assignment may be wrong. This CDR3 spans 11 amino acids. Germline V gene lookup returns CDR1 SGDLS and CDR2 YYNGEE. CDR3 coding DNA: TGTGCCAGCAGCGTAGGTGACGAGCAGTACTTC. It is translated as CASSVGDEQYF.

The gene calls are TRBV2 and TRBJ1-1, with 9 bases aligning to TRBD1. The CDR3 runs to 17 residues. CDR1 is SNHLY, CDR2 FYNNEI, per germline. J gave up 4 bases and V 6 bases, and 15 bases lay outside the gene matches. The CDR3 nucleotides read TGTGCCAGCAGCCCGGGACAGGGACGCGGGGGGGGCACTGAAGCTTTCTTT. Its protein is CASSPGQGRGGGTEAFF.